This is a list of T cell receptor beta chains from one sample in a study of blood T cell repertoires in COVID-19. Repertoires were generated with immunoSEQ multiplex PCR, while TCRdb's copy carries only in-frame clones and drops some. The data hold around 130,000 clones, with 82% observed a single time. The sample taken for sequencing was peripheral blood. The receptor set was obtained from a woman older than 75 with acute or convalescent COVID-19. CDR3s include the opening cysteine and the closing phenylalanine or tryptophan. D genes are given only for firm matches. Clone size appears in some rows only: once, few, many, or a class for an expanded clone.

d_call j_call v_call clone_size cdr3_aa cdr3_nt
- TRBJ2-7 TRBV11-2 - CASSLDGSGAELLYEQYF TGTGCCAGCAGCTTAGATGGGTCTGGAGCGGAACTGCTCTACGAGCAGTACTTC
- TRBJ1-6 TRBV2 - CASADSYNSPLHF TGTGCCAGTGCGGACAGTTATAATTCACCCCTCCACTTT
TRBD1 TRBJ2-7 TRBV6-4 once CASSAPGQGAYEQYF TGTGCCAGCAGTGCCCCGGGACAGGGTGCCTACGAGCAGTACTTC
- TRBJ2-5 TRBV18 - CASSPEAETQYF TGTGCCAGCTCCCCCGAGGCGGAGACCCAGTACTTC
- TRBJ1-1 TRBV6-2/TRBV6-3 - CASSLINPSEAFF TGTGCCAGCAGTTTGATAAACCCCAGTGAAGCTTTCTTT
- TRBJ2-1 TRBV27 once CASSSNWGSGYNEQFF TGTGCCAGCAGTTCTAATTGGGGTAGCGGCTACAATGAGCAGTTCTTC
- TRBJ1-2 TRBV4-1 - CASSQDIGSFYGYTF TGCGCCAGCAGCCAAGATATCGGGTCCTTCTATGGCTACACCTTC
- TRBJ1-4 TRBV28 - CASSLKQLNEKLFF TGTGCCAGCAGTTTAAAACAGCTTAATGAAAAACTGTTTTTT
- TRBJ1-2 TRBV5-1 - CASSPAGADYGYTF TGCGCCAGCAGTCCCGCGGGGGCGGACTATGGCTACACCTTC
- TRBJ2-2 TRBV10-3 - CAISEGPGTGELFF TGTGCCATCAGTGAAGGCCCAGGGACCGGGGAGCTGTTTTTT
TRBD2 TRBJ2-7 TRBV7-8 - CASSLGAGAVEQYF TGTGCCAGCAGCTTAGGGGCGGGAGCTGTCGAGCAGTACTTC
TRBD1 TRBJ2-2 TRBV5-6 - CASSQDRQLNTGELFF TGTGCCAGCAGCCAGGACAGGCAACTGAACACCGGGGAGCTGTTTTTT
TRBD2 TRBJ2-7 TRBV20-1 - CSASEREVDYEQYF TGCAGTGCTAGTGAGCGGGAGGTGGATTACGAGCAGTACTTC
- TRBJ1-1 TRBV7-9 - CASSLARGREAFF TGTGCCAGCAGCTTAGCGCGAGGTCGTGAAGCTTTCTTT
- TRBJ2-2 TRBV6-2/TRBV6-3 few CASSYSRAGELFF TGTGCCAGCAGTTACTCGAGGGCCGGGGAGCTGTTTTTT
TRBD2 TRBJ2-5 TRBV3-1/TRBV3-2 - CASSQDGRTSGSRGVQETQYF TGTGCCAGCAGCCAAGATGGGAGGACTAGCGGGAGTAGGGGGGTTCAAGAGACCCAGTACTTC
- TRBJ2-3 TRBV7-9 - CASSLSSTDTQYF TGTGCCAGCAGCTTATCTAGCACAGATACGCAGTATTTT
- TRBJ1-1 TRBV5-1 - CASCLLGANTEAFF TGCGCCAGCTGCCTGCTGGGGGCGAACACTGAAGCTTTCTTT
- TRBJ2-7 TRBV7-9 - CASRPRQGLAYEQYF TGTGCCAGCAGGCCCCGACAGGGACTAGCCTACGAGCAGTACTTC
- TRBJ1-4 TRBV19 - CASSIAPGVINEKLFF TGTGCCAGTAGTATAGCCCCAGGGGTTATAAATGAAAAACTGTTTTTT
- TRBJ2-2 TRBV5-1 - CASSPSGQNTGELFF TGCGCCAGCAGCCCATCTGGACAGAACACCGGGGAGCTGTTTTTT
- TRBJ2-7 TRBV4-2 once CASSQLPWPEQYF TGTGCCAGCAGCCAATTACCTTGGCCCGAGCAGTACTTC
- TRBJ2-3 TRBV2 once CASSEWATIGDTQYF TGTGCCAGCAGTGAATGGGCGACAATAGGAGATACGCAGTATTTT
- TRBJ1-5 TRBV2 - CASSELGGGVGPQHF TGTGCCAGCAGTGAGCTCGGCGGGGGCGTGGGGCCCCAGCATTTT
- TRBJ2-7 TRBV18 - CASSPVTETYEQYF TGTGCCAGCTCACCAGTGACAGAAACCTACGAGCAGTACTTC
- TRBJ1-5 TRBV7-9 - CASSPGSQPQHF TGTGCCAGCAGCCCAGGGTCTCAGCCCCAGCATTTT
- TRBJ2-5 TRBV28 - CASSLRGTFGQPQETQYF TGTGCCAGCAGCCTCCGAGGTACGTTTGGACAACCCCAAGAGACCCAGTACTTC